The clone carrying this T cell receptor beta chain was observed at least ten times. The sample is drawn from a study of T cells in Graves' hyperthyroidism and ophthalmopathy. CDR3 size: 16 residues. The V segment lost 4 bases and the J segment 5 bases; nucleotides outside the gene matches: 13. In germline, CDR1 is SGHVS, CDR2 FQNEAQ. There were TCR beta CDR3 regions amplified from RNA transcripts. The primer set for the first-round RT-PCR of the TCR CDR3 was HTBI. TCRdb reanalysed the multiplex PCR reads using MiXCR and keeps one entry per CDR3 protein. The sample consists of about 480,000 distinct CDR3 sequences, over 13% of them appearing once. Researchers defined stable Graves' hyperthyroidism as no ophthalmopathy progression within 18 months. Uncontrolled infection, other autoimmune disease, pregnancy or lactation excluded patients.

The rearrangement uses TRBV7-8 and TRBJ2-5; 7 positions match TRBD2. The sequencing input was blood. This TCR was recovered from a woman aged 18-29 years with Graves' hyperthyroidism. In DNA, the CDR3 is TGTGCCAGCAGCTACCGACTAGAGTGGGGGGGGGAGACCCAGTACTTC. This gives the protein CASSYRLEWGGETQYF. The full variable domain, completed using reference TRBV7-8 and TRBJ2-5, is GAGVSQSPRYKVAKRGQDVALRCDPISGHVSLFWYQQALGQGPEFLTYFQNEAQLDKSGLPSDRFFAERPEGSVSTLKIQRTQQEDSAVYLCASSYRLEWGGETQYFGPGTRLLVL.